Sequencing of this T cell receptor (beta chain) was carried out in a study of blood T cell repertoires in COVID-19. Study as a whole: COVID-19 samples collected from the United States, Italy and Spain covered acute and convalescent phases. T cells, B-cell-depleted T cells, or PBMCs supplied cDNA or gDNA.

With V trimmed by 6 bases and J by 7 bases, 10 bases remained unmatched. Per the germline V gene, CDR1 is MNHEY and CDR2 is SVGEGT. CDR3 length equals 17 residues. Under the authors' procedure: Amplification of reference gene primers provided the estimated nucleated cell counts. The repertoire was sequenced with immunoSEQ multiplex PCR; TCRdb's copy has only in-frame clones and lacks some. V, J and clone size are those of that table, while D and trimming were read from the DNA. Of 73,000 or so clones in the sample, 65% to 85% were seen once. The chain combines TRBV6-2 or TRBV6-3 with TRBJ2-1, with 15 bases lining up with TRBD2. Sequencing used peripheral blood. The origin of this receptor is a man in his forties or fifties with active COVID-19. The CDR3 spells CASSANGLAGGRNEQFF. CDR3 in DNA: TGTGCCAGCAGCGCCAATGGACTAGCGGGGGGGAGGAATGAGCAGTTCTTC.